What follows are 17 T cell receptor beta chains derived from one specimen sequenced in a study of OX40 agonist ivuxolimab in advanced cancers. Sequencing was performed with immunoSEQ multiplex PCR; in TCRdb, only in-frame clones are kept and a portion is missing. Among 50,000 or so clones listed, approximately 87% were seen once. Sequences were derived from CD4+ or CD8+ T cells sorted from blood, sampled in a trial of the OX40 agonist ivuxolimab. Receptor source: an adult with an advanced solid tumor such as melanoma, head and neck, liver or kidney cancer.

CDR3 nucleotides: TGCGCCAGCAGCTTGGCGGTTAATTCACCCCTCCACTTT. It specifies CASSLAVNSPLHF. The rearrangement links TRBV5-1 to TRBJ1-6; D remains ambiguous. Germline assignment: CDR1 SGHRS and CDR2 YFSETQ. The CDR3 has 13 amino acids. V was cut by 0 bases and J by 6 bases, with 4 bases left in between.

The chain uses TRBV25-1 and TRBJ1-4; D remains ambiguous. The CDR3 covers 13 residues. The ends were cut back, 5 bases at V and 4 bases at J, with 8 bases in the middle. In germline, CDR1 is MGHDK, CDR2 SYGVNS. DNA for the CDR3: TGTGCCAGCAGTAGGGATGGTAATGAAAAACTGTTTTTT. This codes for CASSRDGNEKLFF.

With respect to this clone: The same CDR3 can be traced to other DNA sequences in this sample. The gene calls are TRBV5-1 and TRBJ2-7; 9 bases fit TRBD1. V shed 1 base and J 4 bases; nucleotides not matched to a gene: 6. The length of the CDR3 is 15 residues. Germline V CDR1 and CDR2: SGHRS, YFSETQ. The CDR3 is CASSLLGQGPYEQYF. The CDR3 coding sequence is TGCGCCAGCAGCTTGTTGGGACAGGGCCCATACGAGCAGTACTTC.

DNA for the CDR3: TGTGCCAGCAGTTACCGGTGGCTGAACACTGAAGCTTTCTTT. It specifies CASSYRWLNTEAFF. V is TRBV6-5 and J is TRBJ1-1; no definite D call. Trimming took 2 bases from V and 0 from J, leaving 7 bases between them. Germline CDR1 is MNHEY and CDR2 is SVGAGI. This CDR3 is built from 14 residues.

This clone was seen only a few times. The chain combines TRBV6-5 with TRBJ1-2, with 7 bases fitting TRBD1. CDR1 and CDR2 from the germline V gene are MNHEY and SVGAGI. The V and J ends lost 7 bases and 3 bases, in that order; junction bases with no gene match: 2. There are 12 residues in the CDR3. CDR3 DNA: TGTGCCAGCACCGACAGGGACTATGGCTACACCTTC. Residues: CASTDRDYGYTF.

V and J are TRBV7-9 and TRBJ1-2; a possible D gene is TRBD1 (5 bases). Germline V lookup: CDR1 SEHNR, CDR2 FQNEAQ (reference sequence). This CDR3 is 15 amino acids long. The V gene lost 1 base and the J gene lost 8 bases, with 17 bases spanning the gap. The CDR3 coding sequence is TGTGCCAGCAGCTTAGTAAGGGGCCCAGTGGGGGGCTACACCTTC. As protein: CASSLVRGPVGGYTF.

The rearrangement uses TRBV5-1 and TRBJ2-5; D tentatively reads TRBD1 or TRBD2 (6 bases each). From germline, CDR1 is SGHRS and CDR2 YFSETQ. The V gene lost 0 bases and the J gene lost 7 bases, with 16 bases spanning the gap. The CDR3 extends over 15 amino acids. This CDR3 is CASSLDPGGKGTQYF. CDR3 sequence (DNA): TGCGCCAGCAGCTTGGATCCCGGGGGCAAGGGGACCCAGTACTTC.

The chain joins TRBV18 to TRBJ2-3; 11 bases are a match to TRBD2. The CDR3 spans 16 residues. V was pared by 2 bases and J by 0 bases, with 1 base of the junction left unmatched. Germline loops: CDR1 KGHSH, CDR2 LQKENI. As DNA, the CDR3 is TGTGCCAGCTCACCAATAGCGGGGGGGAGCACAGATACGCAGTATTTT. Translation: CASSPIAGGSTDTQYF.

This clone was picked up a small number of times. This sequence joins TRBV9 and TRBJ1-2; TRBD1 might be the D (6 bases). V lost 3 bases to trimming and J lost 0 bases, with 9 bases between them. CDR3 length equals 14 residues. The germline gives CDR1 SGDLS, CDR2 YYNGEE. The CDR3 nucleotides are TGTGCCAGCAGCGAAGGGGGAGCTAACTATGGCTACACCTTC. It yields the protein CASSEGGANYGYTF.

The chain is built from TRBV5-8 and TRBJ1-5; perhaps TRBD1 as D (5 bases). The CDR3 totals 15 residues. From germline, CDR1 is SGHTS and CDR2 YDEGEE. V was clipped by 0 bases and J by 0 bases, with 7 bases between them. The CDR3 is CASSLAGYSNQPQHF. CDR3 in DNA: TGTGCCAGCAGCTTGGCAGGGTATAGCAATCAGCCCCAGCATTTT.

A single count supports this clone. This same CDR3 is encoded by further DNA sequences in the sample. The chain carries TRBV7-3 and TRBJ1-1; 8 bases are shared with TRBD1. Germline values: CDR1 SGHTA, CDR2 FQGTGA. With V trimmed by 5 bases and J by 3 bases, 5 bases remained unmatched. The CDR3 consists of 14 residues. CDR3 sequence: CASSPQGADTEAFF. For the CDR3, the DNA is TGTGCCAGCAGCCCCCAGGGGGCAGACACTGAAGCTTTCTTT.

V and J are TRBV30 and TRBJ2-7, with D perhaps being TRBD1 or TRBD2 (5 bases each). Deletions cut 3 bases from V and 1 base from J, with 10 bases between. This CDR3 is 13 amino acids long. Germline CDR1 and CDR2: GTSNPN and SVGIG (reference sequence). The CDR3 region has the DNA TGTGCCTGGAGGTGGGGGAAATCCTACGAGCAGTACTTC. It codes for CAWRWGKSYEQYF.

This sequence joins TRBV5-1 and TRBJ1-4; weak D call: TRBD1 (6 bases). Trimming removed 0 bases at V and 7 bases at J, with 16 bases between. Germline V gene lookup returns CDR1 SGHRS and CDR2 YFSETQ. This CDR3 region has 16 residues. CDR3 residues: CASSLGYSQGGEKLFF. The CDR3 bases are TGCGCCAGCAGCTTGGGCTATTCACAGGGCGGTGAAAAACTGTTTTTT.

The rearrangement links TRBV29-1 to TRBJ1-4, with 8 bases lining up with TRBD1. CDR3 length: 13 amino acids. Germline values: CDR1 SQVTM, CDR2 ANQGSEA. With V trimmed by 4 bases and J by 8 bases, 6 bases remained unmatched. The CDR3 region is CSVVGTGGEKLFF. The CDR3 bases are TGCAGCGTTGTCGGGACAGGAGGCGAAAAACTGTTTTTT.

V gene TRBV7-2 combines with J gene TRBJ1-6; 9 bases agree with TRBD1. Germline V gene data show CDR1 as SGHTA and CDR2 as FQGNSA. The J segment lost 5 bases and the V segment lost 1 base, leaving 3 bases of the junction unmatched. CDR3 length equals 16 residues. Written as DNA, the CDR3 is TGTGCCAGCAGCTTAGGACAGGGGGGTAATAATTCACCCCTCCACTTT. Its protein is CASSLGQGGNNSPLHF.

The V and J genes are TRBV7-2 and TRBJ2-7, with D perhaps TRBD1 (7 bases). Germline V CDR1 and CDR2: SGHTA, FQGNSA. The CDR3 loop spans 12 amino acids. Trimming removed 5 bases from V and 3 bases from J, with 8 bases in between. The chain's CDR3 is CASSQGGYEQYF. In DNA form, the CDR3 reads TGTGCCAGCAGCCAGGGGGGCTACGAGCAGTACTTC.

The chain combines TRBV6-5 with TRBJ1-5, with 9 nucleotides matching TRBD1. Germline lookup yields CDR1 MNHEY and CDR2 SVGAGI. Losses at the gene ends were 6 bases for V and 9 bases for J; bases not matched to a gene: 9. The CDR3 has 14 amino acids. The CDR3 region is CASRLRTGVRPQHF. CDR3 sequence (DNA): TGTGCCAGCAGACTAAGGACAGGGGTGAGGCCCCAGCATTTT.